This TCR beta chain was identified in a study of blood T cell repertoires in COVID-19. About the study: Samples came from the United States, Italy and Spain, spanning acute and convalescent COVID-19. The cDNA or gDNA used as material had been derived from T cells, B-cell-depleted T cells, or PBMCs.

Original handling: Amplification from reference gene primers served as the basis for estimated nucleated cell counts. The method was immunoSEQ multiplex PCR; TCRdb's version includes in-frame clones alone and lacks a portion of them. D and trimming were read from the DNA, whereas the V and J calls and clone size are those reported in that table. The sample has under 80,000 clones; around 89% are singletons. V was cut by 0 bases and J by 4 bases, with 7 bases left in between. The CDR3 is 13 amino acids. Germline loops: CDR1 SGDLS, CDR2 YYNGEE. The specimen was peripheral blood. The receptor comes from a man between 65 and 80 years old with active or convalescent COVID-19. J is TRBJ2-5 and V is TRBV9; possible D gene TRBD2, 6 bases. Here the CDR3 DNA reads TGTGCCAGCAGCGTAGTTAGCGGAGAGACCCAGTACTTC. Translated, it gives CASSVVSGETQYF.